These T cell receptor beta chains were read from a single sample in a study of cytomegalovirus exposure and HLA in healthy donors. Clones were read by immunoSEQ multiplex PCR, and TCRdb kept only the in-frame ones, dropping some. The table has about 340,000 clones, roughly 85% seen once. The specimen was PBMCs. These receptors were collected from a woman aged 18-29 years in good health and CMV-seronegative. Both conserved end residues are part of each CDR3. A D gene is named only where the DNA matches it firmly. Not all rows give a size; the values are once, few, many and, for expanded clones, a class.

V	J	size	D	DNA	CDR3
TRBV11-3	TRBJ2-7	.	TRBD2	TGTGCCAGCACCCCGGGACTAGCGGGACCTAGCTCCTACGAGCAGTACTTC	CASTPGLAGPSSYEQYF
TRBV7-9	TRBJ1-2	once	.	TGTGCCAGCAGCTTAGGAGTAGGGACTAGTTATGGCTACACCTTC	CASSLGVGTSYGYTF
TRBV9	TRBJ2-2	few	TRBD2	TGTGCCAGCAGGGAAACGGAGACTAGCGGGTTTGGCGGGGAGCTGTTTTTT	CASRETETSGFGGELFF
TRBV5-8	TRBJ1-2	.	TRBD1	TGTGCCAGCACCCGGGACAGAGAAAGGGACACCTTC	CASTRDRERDTF
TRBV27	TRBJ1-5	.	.	TGTGCCAGCAGTTCGGGCAGGGTCGGGAATCAGCCCCAGCATTTT	CASSSGRVGNQPQHF
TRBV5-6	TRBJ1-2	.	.	TGTGCCAGCAGCTTGGCCTCGGGCTATGGCTACACCTTC	CASSLASGYGYTF
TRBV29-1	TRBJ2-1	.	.	TGCAGCGCCCACGGGACTTCAAGCTCCTACAATGAGCAGTTCTTC	CSAHGTSSSYNEQFF
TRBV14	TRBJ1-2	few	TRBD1	TGTGCCAGCAGACCCGGAGGGGACAGGGGTCGTTTAGGAGGCTACACCTTC	CASRPGGDRGRLGGYTF
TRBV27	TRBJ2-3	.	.	TGTGCCAGCAGTACCCCAGACGGCCTAGCAACAGATACGCAGTATTTT	CASSTPDGLATDTQYF
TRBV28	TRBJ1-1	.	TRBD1	TGTGCCAGCAGTAACGCAGGGGGCAGAACTGAAGCTTTCTTT	CASSNAGGRTEAFF
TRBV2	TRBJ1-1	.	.	TGTGCCAGCAGTGAAGGGAGGGACACTGAAGCTTTCTTT	CASSEGRDTEAFF
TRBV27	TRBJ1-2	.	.	TGTGCCAGCAGTTTTGGGTTGGGGGGGCACTACACCTTC	CASSFGLGGHYTF
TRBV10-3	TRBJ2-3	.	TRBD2	TGTGCCATCAAAAGCGGGAGTTCGACAGATACGCAGTATTTT	CAIKSGSSTDTQYF
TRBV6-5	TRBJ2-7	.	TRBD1	TGTGCCAGCAGTCATGGACAGGCGAGCTCCTACGAGCAGTACTTC	CASSHGQASSYEQYF
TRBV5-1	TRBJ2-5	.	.	TGCGCCAGCAGCCGGGGGGCGTCCCAAGAGACCCAGTACTTC	CASSRGASQETQYF
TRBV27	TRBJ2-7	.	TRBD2	TGTGCCAGCAGCCTTCTCCGGGGGGGTGCCTACGAGCAGTACTTC	CASSLLRGGAYEQYF
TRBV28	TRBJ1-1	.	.	TGTGCCAGCGCTGACAGGAAGAACACTGAAGCTTTCTTT	CASADRKNTEAFF
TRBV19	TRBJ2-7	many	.	TGTGCCAGTAAGGCACAGGGAAATTTCTACGAGCAGTACTTC	CASKAQGNFYEQYF
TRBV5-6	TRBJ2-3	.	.	TGTGCCAGCAGTGTCCTCGGGGGGCTTGAAGATACGCAGTATTTT	CASSVLGGLEDTQYF
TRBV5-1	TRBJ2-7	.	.	TGCGCCAGCAGCTTGGATCTCGGCGGCTACGAGCAGTACTTC	CASSLDLGGYEQYF
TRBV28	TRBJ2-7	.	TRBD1	TGTGCCAGCAGTGTCGGGACAGGACCCTACGAGCAGTACTTC	CASSVGTGPYEQYF
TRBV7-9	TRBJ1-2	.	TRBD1	TGTGCCAGCAAGGGACAGGGTGGTGGCTATGGCTACACCTTC	CASKGQGGGYGYTF
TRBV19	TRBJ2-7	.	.	TGTGCCAGTAGTATGGGGTCCCCAGGGGCCCCCAGGCTGTACTTC	CASSMGSPGAPRLYF
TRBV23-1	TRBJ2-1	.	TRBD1	TGCGCCAGCAGCAGGACAGGTGGTCACAATGAGCAGTTCTTC	CASSRTGGHNEQFF
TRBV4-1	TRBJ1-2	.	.	TGCGCCAGTTCCTGGGGCAGACAAGCTAACTATGGCTACACCTTC	CASSWGRQANYGYTF
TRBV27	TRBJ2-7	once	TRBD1	TGTGCCAGCAGTCCGCGGACAGGCCGAGAGCAGTACTTC	CASSPRTGREQYF
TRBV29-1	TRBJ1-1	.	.	TGCAGCGTTGGCTGGGGCGCTGAAGCTTTCTTT	CSVGWGAEAFF
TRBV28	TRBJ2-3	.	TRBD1	TGTGCCAGCAGTTCCAGGGGGTCAAGCACAGATACGCAGTATTTT	CASSSRGSSTDTQYF
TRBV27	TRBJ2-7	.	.	TGTGCCAGCAGTTTATCGGCCGAGGGCAGGAAGGACGAGCAGTACTTC	CASSLSAEGRKDEQYF
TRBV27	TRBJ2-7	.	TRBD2	TGTGCCAGCAGCATACTAGCGGGAGTAGGTCGGGAGCAGTACTTC	CASSILAGVGREQYF
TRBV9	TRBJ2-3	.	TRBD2	TGTGCCAGCAGCGTAGATCCCAGCGGGAGTGAGGCAGATACGCAGTATTTT	CASSVDPSGSEADTQYF
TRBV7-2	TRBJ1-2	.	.	TGTGCCAGCAGCTTAGTAGTCGACTCCTCTCGGGGCTACACCTTC	CASSLVVDSSRGYTF
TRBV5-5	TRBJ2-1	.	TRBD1	TGTGCCAGCAGCTTCCCTCGAACAGGGGGTGAGCAGTTCTTC	CASSFPRTGGEQFF
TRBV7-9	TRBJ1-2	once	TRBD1	TGTGCCAGCAGCCGCGCCGGGACAGGCGTCAACTATGGCTACACCTTC	CASSRAGTGVNYGYTF
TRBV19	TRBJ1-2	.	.	TGTGCCAGAGAGAGGGGCTACACCTTC	CARERGYTF
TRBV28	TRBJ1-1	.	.	TGTGCCAGCAGTTTTATGGAGGGCACTGAAGCTTTCTTT	CASSFMEGTEAFF
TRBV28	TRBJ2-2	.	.	TGTGCCACCTTCCGAGAGGACACCGGGGAGCTGTTTTTT	CATFREDTGELFF
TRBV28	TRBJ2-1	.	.	TGTGCCAGCAGACACTTACCAGCCGCGGCGGGTGAGCAGTTCTTC	CASRHLPAAAGEQFF
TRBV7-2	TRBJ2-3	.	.	TGTGCCAGCAGCTTAGTGGGCGGGTTTGATACGCAGTATTTT	CASSLVGGFDTQYF